These T cell receptor beta chains were read from a single sample in a study of cytomegalovirus exposure and HLA in healthy donors. The repertoire was sequenced with immunoSEQ multiplex PCR; TCRdb's copy has only in-frame clones and lacks some. The table has around 160,000 clones, just under 85% seen once. Sample: PBMCs. These receptors all stem from a young man in good health and CMV-seropositive. The CDR3 runs from the conserved cysteine through the conserved F or W. The order of the fields is clone size, V gene, J gene, D gene, CDR3 DNA, CDR3 protein. A D gene is named only where the DNA matches it firmly. Some rows mark clone size as missing; the rest say once, few, many or name a class of expanded clone.

NA	TRBV27	TRBJ2-7	NA	TGTGCCAGCAGTTTATCGCGGCAGTCTAGATCCTACGAGCAGTACTTC	CASSLSRQSRSYEQYF
NA	TRBV15	TRBJ2-7	TRBD1	TGTGCCACCAGCAGGCTACCCGGGACAGGGTACGAGCAGTACTTC	CATSRLPGTGYEQYF
once	TRBV7-2	TRBJ1-2	NA	TGTGCCAGCAGCCCACGAAGGGGGGGCGGGGGATATGGCTACACCTTC	CASSPRRGGGGYGYTF
NA	TRBV7-2	TRBJ2-2	TRBD2	TGTGCCAGCAGCTTAGCTACTAGCGGGGGGGTCCCCGGGCTCTATACCGGGGAGCTGTTTTTT	CASSLATSGGVPGLYTGELFF
NA	TRBV27	TRBJ1-1	NA	TGTGCCAGCAGTCCAACCCTCCGCAGGGGCACTGAAGCTTTCTTT	CASSPTLRRGTEAFF
NA	TRBV18	TRBJ2-3	TRBD1	TGTGCCAGCTCTCCAGGACAGGGTCGATCGGGTGGCACAGATACGCAGTATTTT	CASSPGQGRSGGTDTQYF
NA	TRBV19	TRBJ1-5	NA	TGTGCCAGTAGTATCGGGGGGCCGCATCAGCCCCAGCATTTT	CASSIGGPHQPQHF
NA	TRBV19	TRBJ1-1	TRBD1	TGTGCCAGTAGTCGGACAGGGTCCACTGAAGCTTTCTTT	CASSRTGSTEAFF
NA	TRBV2	TRBJ1-1	NA	TGTGCCAGCAGTGAAGACGGGGGAACTGAAGCTTTCTTT	CASSEDGGTEAFF
NA	TRBV4-3	TRBJ1-4	NA	TGCGCCAGCAGCCAAGACCCGTACAGGCAGGGTGAAACTAATGAAAAACTGTTTTTT	CASSQDPYRQGETNEKLFF
NA	TRBV6-1	TRBJ2-7	TRBD2	TGTGCCAGCAGTGGACTAGCGGGGTCCTCCTACGAGCAGTACTTC	CASSGLAGSSYEQYF
NA	TRBV19	TRBJ1-1	TRBD1	TGTGCCAGTAGTACCCGGACAGGGATGAACACTGAAGCTTTCTTT	CASSTRTGMNTEAFF
NA	TRBV5-1	TRBJ2-7	NA	TGCGCCAGCAGCTTGAGCCACTCGACAGGAATATCAACGTACGAGCAGTACTTC	CASSLSHSTGISTYEQYF
NA	TRBV7-2	TRBJ1-5	TRBD1	TGTGCCAGCAGCCAGACAGGGGGCGATCAGCCCCAGCATTTT	CASSQTGGDQPQHF
NA	TRBV4-1	TRBJ2-3	NA	TGCGCCAGCAGCCAAGGTGACAGATTCACAGATACGCAGTATTTT	CASSQGDRFTDTQYF
NA	TRBV12-5	TRBJ2-1	TRBD2	TGTGCTAGTTGGGCTAGCGGGGCCTTGGGGGGGGAGCAGTTCTTC	CASWASGALGGEQFF
NA	TRBV7-2	TRBJ2-2	TRBD1	TGTGCCAGCAGCTTAGCTCCGACAGGGGGCCGGGGGGAGCTGTTTTTT	CASSLAPTGGRGELFF
NA	TRBV6-1	TRBJ2-3	TRBD2	TGTGCCAGCCCAGCGACCGGGGGGGCCAATACGCAGTATTTT	CASPATGGANTQYF
few	TRBV7-2	TRBJ1-2	TRBD1	TGTGCCAGCAGCCCTGGACAGGGGGAGGGCTACACCTTC	CASSPGQGEGYTF
few	TRBV10-1	TRBJ2-5	TRBD2	TGCGCCAGCAGTGAGCGGGGAGGGTACCAAGAGACCCAGTACTTC	CASSERGGYQETQYF
NA	TRBV2	TRBJ2-1	TRBD2	TGTGCCAGCAGTGTGCGGGGGGGCAATGAGCAGTTCTTC	CASSVRGGNEQFF
NA	TRBV5-1	TRBJ2-5	TRBD1	TGCGCCAGCAGACGTGCCGGGACAGGGGAAGAGACCCAGTACTTC	CASRRAGTGEETQYF
NA	TRBV6-5	TRBJ1-2	TRBD1	TGTGCCAGCAGCCTTTCATTGACAGGGTTCTACACCTTC	CASSLSLTGFYTF
once	TRBV5-1	TRBJ2-7	NA	TGCGCCAGCAGCCTGAGGACGGGCGACATCCTACGCAGGGACGAGCAGTACTTC	CASSLRTGDILRRDEQYF
NA	TRBV5-4	TRBJ1-1	NA	TGTGCCAGCAGCTGGGGCGGGGCCCGGAACACTGAAGCTTTCTTT	CASSWGGARNTEAFF
NA	TRBV18	TRBJ1-6	TRBD1	TGTGCCAGCTCACCTCGGGACAGGGGGTCCGATTCACCCCTCCACTTT	CASSPRDRGSDSPLHF
NA	TRBV7-8	TRBJ1-4	TRBD1	TGTGCCAGCAGCTTAGGACAGGGTGAAAGGGAACTGTTTTTT	CASSLGQGERELFF
NA	TRBV11-1	TRBJ2-1	NA	TGTGCCAGCAGCTTTCTCAACCAGATTACCTACAATGAGCAGTTCTTC	CASSFLNQITYNEQFF
NA	TRBV10-3	TRBJ2-3	TRBD2	TGTGCCATCATTCAGGCTGCTAGCGGTACGCAGTATTTT	CAIIQAASGTQYF
NA	TRBV7-9	TRBJ2-1	NA	TGTGCCAGCAGATTAATGGCAAATGAGCAGTTCTTC	CASRLMANEQFF
few	TRBV15	TRBJ2-7	NA	TGTGCCACCAGCAGAGAGTTCCCCAACGAGCAGTACTTC	CATSREFPNEQYF
NA	TRBV7-2	TRBJ2-3	TRBD2	TGTGCCAGCAGCTTAGCCGGGGGGGTTAGGACAGATACGCAGTATTTT	CASSLAGGVRTDTQYF
NA	TRBV9	TRBJ2-1	TRBD2	TGTGCCAGCAGCCCCGGGCCCCAGCGGGGGGAATCCTACAATGAGCAGTTCTTC	CASSPGPQRGESYNEQFF
NA	TRBV6-5	TRBJ1-1	NA	TGTGCCAGCAGTTTTACGGTGAACACTGAAGCTTTCTTT	CASSFTVNTEAFF
NA	TRBV10-1	TRBJ2-3	TRBD1	TGCGCCAGCAGCCAGACAGGGGGCCTAGATACGCAGTATTTT	CASSQTGGLDTQYF
few	TRBV5-6	TRBJ2-6	TRBD2	TGTGCCAGCAGCTTGGATCCCCGGGGGGCTGGGGCCAACGTCCTGACTTTC	CASSLDPRGAGANVLTF
NA	TRBV18	TRBJ2-1	NA	TGTGCCAGCTCCCCGGGACTCTCAGGCTACAATGAGCAGTTCTTC	CASSPGLSGYNEQFF
NA	TRBV4-3	TRBJ1-2	NA	TGCGCCAGCAGCCTCTCGACGGAGTACTATGGCTACACCTTC	CASSLSTEYYGYTF
NA	TRBV4-3	TRBJ1-1	TRBD1	TGCGCCAGCAGCCAACTACAGGGGAGGACTGAAGCTTTCTTT	CASSQLQGRTEAFF
NA	TRBV6-6	TRBJ2-7	NA	TGTGCCAGCAGTTACCAGGGAACCACCTACGAGCAGTACTTC	CASSYQGTTYEQYF
once	TRBV7-6	TRBJ2-3	NA	TGTGCCAGCAGCTCAACTTACGGGGGTTCTTATGGAGATACGCAGTATTTT	CASSSTYGGSYGDTQYF
NA	TRBV4-3	TRBJ1-1	NA	TGCGCCAGCAGCCATTTTACTATAGGTGCTGAAGCTTTCTTT	CASSHFTIGAEAFF
NA	TRBV9	TRBJ1-1	NA	TGTGCCAGCAGCGACCTTTCGGGCACTGAAGCTTTCTTT	CASSDLSGTEAFF
NA	TRBV6-1	TRBJ2-3	NA	TGTGCCAGCAGTGACGCAGATACGCAGTATTTT	CASSDADTQYF
few	TRBV5-1	TRBJ1-2	NA	TGCGCCAGCAGCTTGGGGCCGGGGGGCAGGGATGGCTACACCTTC	CASSLGPGGRDGYTF
NA	TRBV29-1	TRBJ2-7	TRBD1	TGCAGCGTAACAGGGGGTGACTCCTACGAGCAGTACTTC	CSVTGGDSYEQYF
NA	TRBV19	TRBJ2-7	NA	TGTGCCAGTAGTGGCCCAAGGTCGGGGATCCGTTCCTACGAGCAGTACTTC	CASSGPRSGIRSYEQYF
NA	TRBV4-1	TRBJ2-5	TRBD2	TGCGCCAGCAGCCGTAGAAGCGGGAGCGGGGGGGCCAAGTACTTC	CASSRRSGSGGAKYF
NA	TRBV28	TRBJ2-1	NA	TGTGCCAGCAGTCCGACACAGGGGGGGGGACACAATGAGCAGTTCTTC	CASSPTQGGGHNEQFF
NA	TRBV4-1	TRBJ2-5	TRBD2	TGCGCCAGCAGCAAATTCTCTTCGAGGACTAGCGGGGGTTACCAAGAGACCCAGTACTTC	CASSKFSSRTSGGYQETQYF
once	TRBV6-5	TRBJ2-3	NA	TGTGCCAGCAGTCGCGGAGATACGCAGTATTTT	CASSRGDTQYF
NA	TRBV5-4	TRBJ1-4	TRBD1	TGTGCCAGCAGTCGGACAGGGGAGGTTAATGAAAAACTGTTTTTT	CASSRTGEVNEKLFF
NA	TRBV29-1	TRBJ1-2	TRBD1	TGCAGCGCTATGGGGACAGGGGATGGCTACACCTTC	CSAMGTGDGYTF